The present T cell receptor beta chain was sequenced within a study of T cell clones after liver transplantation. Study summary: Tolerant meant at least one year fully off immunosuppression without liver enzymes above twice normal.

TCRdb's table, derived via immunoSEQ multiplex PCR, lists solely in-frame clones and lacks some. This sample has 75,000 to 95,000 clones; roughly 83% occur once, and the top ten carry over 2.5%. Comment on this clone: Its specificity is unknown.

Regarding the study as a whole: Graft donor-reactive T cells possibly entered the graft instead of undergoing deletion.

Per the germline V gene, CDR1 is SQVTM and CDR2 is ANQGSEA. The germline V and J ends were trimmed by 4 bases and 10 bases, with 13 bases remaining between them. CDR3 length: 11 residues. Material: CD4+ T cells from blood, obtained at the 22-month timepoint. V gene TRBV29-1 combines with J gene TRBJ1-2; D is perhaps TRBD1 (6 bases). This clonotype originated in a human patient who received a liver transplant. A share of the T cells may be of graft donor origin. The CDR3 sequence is CSVAHREIYTF. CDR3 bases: TGCAGCGTTGCACACAGGGAGATCTACACCTTC. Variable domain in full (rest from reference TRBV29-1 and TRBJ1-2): SAVISQKPSRDICQRGTSLTIQCQVDSQVTMMFWYRQQPGQSLTLIATANQGSEATYESGFVIDKFPISRPNLTFSTLTVSNMSPEDSSIYLCSVAHREIYTFGSGTRLTVV.